This is a list of T cell receptor beta chains from one sample in a study of cytomegalovirus exposure and HLA in healthy donors. Assay used: immunoSEQ multiplex PCR; TCRdb lists only in-frame clones, some missing. The sample includes approximately 160,000 clones, roughly four fifths of them seen just once. What was sequenced was PBMCs. The receptor set was obtained from a man aged 30 to 45 in good health and CMV-seropositive. Each CDR3 is given with its conserved first and last residue. D genes are given only for firm matches. Clone size appears in some rows only: once, few, many, or a class for an expanded clone.

>TRBJ2-4|TRBV6-6|TRBD2|15|.
TGTGCCAGCAGGGGACTAGCGGGGACCAAAAACAGTCAGTACTTC
CASRGLAGTKNSQYF
>TRBJ2-2|TRBV11-2|TRBD2|17|once
TGTGCCAGCAGCGCGGGACTAGCGGGAGTAGGAGGCGGGGAGCTGTTTTTT
CASSAGLAGVGGGELFF
>TRBJ2-2|TRBV7-9|.|13|.
TGTGCCAGCAGCCTCCCCGCGCGATGGGAGTCGTTTTTT
CASSLPARWESFF
>TRBJ2-5|TRBV4-3|.|14|.
TGCGCCAGCAGCCATTTTCAGGGGACAGAGACCCAGTACTTC
CASSHFQGTETQYF
>TRBJ1-1|TRBV2|.|15|.
TGTGCCAGCAGTGATCGGCGGGGTAGTGCCACTGAAGCTTTCTTT
CASSDRRGSATEAFF
>TRBJ2-3|TRBV7-9|TRBD2|16|.
TGTGCCAGCAGCGCCCGGACTAGCGGGGGTGCAGATACGCAGTATTTT
CASSARTSGGADTQYF
>TRBJ2-3|TRBV28|.|16|.
TGTGCCAGCAGTACTCTCGGAGAGGGAACCACAGATACGCAGTATTTT
CASSTLGEGTTDTQYF
>TRBJ2-1|TRBV4-1|TRBD2|16|.
TGCGCCAGCAGCCAAGATCCTAGCGGGCGATACAATGAGCAGTTCTTC
CASSQDPSGRYNEQFF
>TRBJ1-1|TRBV28|.|15|.
TGTGCCAGCAGCCCCCGGGCGGGGGTGAACACTGAAGCTTTCTTT
CASSPRAGVNTEAFF
>TRBJ1-3|TRBV6-1|TRBD1|15|.
TGTGCCAGCAGTGGCCGACAGGGCTCTGGAAACACCATATATTTT
CASSGRQGSGNTIYF
>TRBJ2-3|TRBV9|TRBD2|15|.
TGTGCCAGCAGCTTGAGCGGGAGAGGGACAGATACGCAGTATTTT
CASSLSGRGTDTQYF
>TRBJ2-7|TRBV4-1|TRBD2|14|.
TGCGCCAGCACCGGGACTAGCGGGGGGGGCGAGCAGTACTTC
CASTGTSGGGEQYF
>TRBJ2-1|TRBV5-5|TRBD1|18|.
TGTGCCAGCAGCTTAAGAGGGATACTCGGGACAGTCAACAATGAGCAGTTCTTC
CASSLRGILGTVNNEQFF
>TRBJ2-3|TRBV5-1|TRBD2|15|.
TGCGCCAGCGGAGCTGCGGGAGTAAGCACAGATACGCAGTATTTT
CASGAAGVSTDTQYF
>TRBJ1-5|TRBV5-1|TRBD1|14|once
TGCGCCAGCAGCCTAGGGACAGGGGATCAGCCCCAGCATTTT
CASSLGTGDQPQHF
>TRBJ2-1|TRBV2|TRBD1|15|few
TGTGCCAGCAGTGAGGCAGGGGGCGTCTACAATGAGCAGTTCTTC
CASSEAGGVYNEQFF
>TRBJ1-5|TRBV28|TRBD1|15|.
TGTGCCAGCAGTTCCAGACAGGGGCGCAATCAGCCCCAGCATTTT
CASSSRQGRNQPQHF
>TRBJ1-4|TRBV28|TRBD1|15|.
TGTGCCAGCAGTTCCAGGGGGCTGCCTGGTGAAAAACTGTTTTTT
CASSSRGLPGEKLFF
>TRBJ1-2|TRBV2|.|14|.
TGTGCCAGCAGTCCACGTTCGGGGAACTATGGCTACACCTTC
CASSPRSGNYGYTF
>TRBJ2-7|TRBV7-2|.|16|.
TGTGCCAGCAGCTTAGTAGGCCAGGGGATGATCTACGAGCAGTACTTC
CASSLVGQGMIYEQYF
>TRBJ1-1|TRBV30|TRBD1|15|.
TGTGCCGGCCGACAGGGGCCCCGACCGAACACTGAAGCTTTCTTT
CAGRQGPRPNTEAFF
>TRBJ1-2|TRBV28|.|14|few
TGTGCCAGCAGGCTTGGGGGGTACGACTATGGCTACACCTTC
CASRLGGYDYGYTF
>TRBJ1-1|TRBV27|TRBD1|15|.
TGTGCCAGCAGTTCTCTCGGGACAGGCAACACTGAAGCTTTCTTT
CASSSLGTGNTEAFF